This T cell receptor beta chain was sequenced for a study of blood T cells in healthy people across ages. Study-wide context: For every two T cells, template switching captured about one barcoded beta molecule.

This clonotype has more than one count but fewer than ten. V shed 4 bases, J shed 3 bases, and the junction held 11 bases outside the gene matches. The CDR3 length is 16 residues. The germline CDR1 and CDR2 sequences are SGHTA and FQGNSA. The authors ran a second PCR of about 6 to 11 cycles using a sample-barcoded 5' primer and a J-beta primer mix. Using its own MiXCR run on the 5' RACE reads, TCRdb lists one record per CDR3 protein. The data show hundreds of thousands of distinct CDR3 sequences, around 50% seen once. The sequence derives from a man aged 35 to 55 in good health. The specimen was blood. The chain joins TRBV7-2 to TRBJ2-5; 7 nucleotides align to TRBD2. The CDR3 protein is CASSSTLLAFEETQYF. CDR3 coding DNA: TGTGCCAGCAGCTCGACCCTACTAGCGTTTGAAGAGACCCAGTACTTC.